This T cell receptor beta chain was retrieved from a study of blood T cell repertoires in COVID-19. Study at large: Material from acute and convalescent COVID-19 was sourced from the United States, Italy and Spain. PBMCs, B-cell-depleted T cells, or T cells provided the cDNA or gDNA that made up the material.

In the original analysis: Reference gene primer amplification gave estimated nucleated cell counts. Method: immunoSEQ multiplex PCR; TCRdb's copy keeps in-frame clones and lacks some. The DNA gave D and trimming, while V, J and clone size come from that table. There are 150,000 to 200,000 clones in the sample; 70% to 90% occur only once, and over 2.5% lies in the top ten. The CDR3 is made up of 20 amino acids. Germline trimming cut 6 bases from V and 4 bases from J; bases unmatched to any gene: 19. The V gene's germline CDR1 is MNHNY and CDR2 SVGAGI (reference sequence). This chain uses TRBV6-6 with TRBJ2-2; 11 nucleotides agree with TRBD2. Sequencing was performed on peripheral blood. The source is a man aged 55 to 70 with acute or convalescent COVID-19. The chain's CDR3 is CASSRPTTTSGRLTTGELFF. CDR3 DNA sequence: TGTGCCAGCAGCCGACCTACGACAACTAGCGGGAGATTAACCACCGGGGAGCTGTTTTTT.